This entry lists 17 T cell receptor beta chains sequenced from one sample in a study of patients and donors after allogeneic stem cell transplantation. One entry per CDR3 protein, called by TCRdb with MiXCR from the RT-PCR reads. The profile shows some 17,000 distinct CDR3 sequences, roughly a quarter of them singletons. Sequencing was carried out using blood, either unsorted or a sorted T cell fraction (not recorded which). These receptors originate from a human donor who was either an allogeneic HSCT recipient or a stem cell or donor lymphocyte infusion donor (not recorded which). It is not recorded whose cells these are; they may come from a transplant donor.

The J gene is TRBJ1-2, the V gene TRBV7-2, with D unclear. The CDR3 sequence is 13 residues long. The V gene lost 5 bases and the J gene lost 8 bases, with 15 bases spanning the gap. Germline loops: CDR1 SGHTA, CDR2 FQGNSA. This chain's CDR3 is CASSNREKGGYTF. The CDR3 DNA follows: TGTGCCAGCAGCAACAGAGAAAAAGGGGGCTACACCTTC.

This clonotype showed up just a few times. The chain couples TRBV28 to TRBJ1-5; 9 bases line up with TRBD1. Germline CDR1 and CDR2: MDHEN and SYDVKM. This CDR3 comprises 19 residues. After removal of 4 bases from V and 2 bases from J, the junction contained 15 bases not matched to a gene. For the CDR3, the DNA is TGTGCCAGCAGTTCTATACTGTCCCTGACAGGGGGAGGCAATCAGCCCCAGCATTTT. Translation gives CASSSILSLTGGGNQPQHF.

The V gene is TRBV4-1, the J gene TRBJ2-2; D unresolved. The V gene lost 1 base and the J gene lost 6 bases, with 18 bases spanning the gap. CDR3 length: 17 amino acids. Looked up from germline, CDR1 is MGHRA and CDR2 is YSYEKL. CDR3 in DNA: TGCGCCAGCAGCCAAGTCGAGCGTGCGGTCTTATCCGGGGAGCTGTTTTTT. Translating gives CASSQVERAVLSGELFF.

The chain links TRBV6-5 to TRBJ1-3; possible D gene TRBD1, 6 bases. The CDR3 consists of 13 residues. CDR1 and CDR2 from the germline V gene are MNHEY and SVGAGI. The ends were cut back, 6 bases at V and 1 base at J, with 7 bases in the middle. In DNA form, the CDR3 reads TGTGCCAGCAGACAGGGTTCTGGAAACACCATATATTTT. Translated: CASRQGSGNTIYF.

This clonotype was seen many times. V is TRBV6-6 and J is TRBJ1-6, with unresolved D. Germline values: CDR1 MNHNY, CDR2 SVGAGI (reference sequence). Deletions cut 0 bases from V and 7 bases from J, with 7 bases between. The CDR3 has 14 amino acids. The CDR3 reads CASSYSNGNSPLHF. Here the CDR3 DNA reads TGTGCCAGCAGTTACTCGAATGGGAATTCACCCCTCCACTTT.

This clonotype showed up just a few times. The rearrangement joins TRBV27 to TRBJ1-5; 7 bases agree with TRBD1. The CDR3 sequence is 15 residues long. Germline CDR1 is MNHEY and CDR2 is SMNVEV (reference sequence). Losses at the gene ends were 8 bases for V and 2 bases for J; bases not matched to a gene: 9. This CDR3 is CASRYRGIGNQPQHF. Written as DNA, the CDR3 is TGTGCCAGCCGTTACAGGGGAATCGGCAATCAGCCCCAGCATTTT.

This clonotype was observed at least ten times. The V gene is TRBV3-1, the J gene TRBJ1-1; the D is unclear. The V gene's germline CDR1 is LGHDT and CDR2 YNNKEL (reference sequence). This CDR3 has 14 residues. V lost 4 bases, J lost 0 bases, and 9 bases lay in between. CDR3 region: CASSRLALNTEAFF. The CDR3 coding sequence is TGTGCCAGCAGCCGACTGGCGCTGAACACTGAAGCTTTCTTT.

In its sample, this clonotype was seen a few times. The chain combines TRBV24-1 with TRBJ1-4, with D possibly matching TRBD1 (6 bases). The V gene lost 4 bases and the J gene lost 2 bases, with 16 bases spanning the gap. The CDR3 runs 17 residues. Germline CDR1 is KGHDR and CDR2 is SFDVKD. The CDR3 spells CATSDPRGPPTNEKLFF. The CDR3 bases are TGTGCCACCAGTGACCCCAGGGGCCCCCCGACTAATGAAAAACTGTTTTTT.

J is TRBJ1-1 and V is TRBV18; tentative D call: TRBD1 (6 bases). This CDR3 has 15 residues. The germline gives CDR1 KGHSH, CDR2 LQKENI. V dropped 3 bases and J dropped 8 bases, with 19 bases sitting between them. The CDR3 sequence is CASSPPRGQNKEAFF. Written as DNA, the CDR3 is TGTGCCAGCTCACCTCCTAGGGGACAAAATAAAGAAGCTTTCTTT.

V usage is TRBV27 and J usage is TRBJ1-6; D might be TRBD1 (6 bases). V lost 5 bases and J lost 7, with 18 bases in between. The CDR3 extends over 16 amino acids. Germline loops: CDR1 MNHEY, CDR2 SMNVEV (reference sequence). The CDR3 here is CASSRDIRQGNSPLHF. CDR3 nucleotide sequence: TGTGCCAGCAGTCGGGACATCCGGCAGGGGAATTCACCCCTCCACTTT.

This clonotype has only one observation. This sequence joins TRBV4-1 and TRBJ2-4; D is possibly TRBD2 (5 bases). The CDR3 loop spans 15 amino acids. Germline V lookup: CDR1 MGHRA, CDR2 YSYEKL. V shed 0 bases and J shed 8 bases, with 14 bases lying between them. This CDR3 reads CASSQDRAIGDIQYF. The CDR3 DNA reads TGCGCCAGCAGCCAAGATCGTGCCATCGGGGACATTCAGTACTTC.

The chain is built from TRBV4-3 and TRBJ2-2; D possibly matches TRBD1 or TRBD2 (5 bases each). Germline V gives CDR1 LGHNA, CDR2 YSLEER. The CDR3 spans 17 residues. The ends were cut back, 4 bases at V and 4 bases at J, with 19 bases in the middle. The CDR3 DNA sequence: TGCGCCAGCAGCCCGGGACCGTATTACAAGGGCACCGGGGAGCTGTTTTTT. Translated, it gives CASSPGPYYKGTGELFF.

This clonotype has only a few counts. The gene calls are TRBV6-5 and TRBJ2-5; TRBD1 agrees at 8 bases. With V trimmed by 0 bases and J by 5 bases, 5 bases remained unmatched. The CDR3 loop spans 15 amino acids. Per germline, CDR1 MNHEY and CDR2 SVGAGI. Here the CDR3 reads CASSYSDRGDETQYF. In DNA form, the CDR3 reads TGTGCCAGCAGTTACTCCGACAGGGGAGATGAGACCCAGTACTTC.

The chain uses TRBV29-1 and TRBJ1-2; D may be TRBD1 (6 bases). V lost 7 bases, J lost 6 bases, and 15 bases lay in between. The CDR3 is 12 residues long. Per the germline V gene, CDR1 is SQVTM and CDR2 is ANQGSEA. The CDR3: CSARGLKDGYTF. Written as DNA, the CDR3 is TGCAGCGCTCGGGGGCTTAAGGATGGCTACACCTTC.

This chain connects TRBV24-1 to TRBJ1-1; no firm D call. Trimming took 4 bases from V and 9 from J, leaving 8 bases between them. This CDR3 spans 11 amino acids. The V gene's germline CDR1 is KGHDR and CDR2 SFDVKD. The CDR3 sequence: CATSELEKAFF. CDR3 DNA: TGTGCCACCAGTGAACTGGAAAAAGCTTTCTTT.

This sequence joins TRBV4-3 and TRBJ1-3, with D unresolved. Trimming pared 3 bases from V and 2 bases from J, leaving 8 bases between. Germline V lookup: CDR1 LGHNA, CDR2 YSLEER. There are 14 residues in the CDR3. In DNA, the CDR3 is TGCGCCAGCAGCCACGGGGTACCTGGAAACACCATATATTTT. This translates into CASSHGVPGNTIYF.

The table lists this clonotype with a few counts. The chain recombines TRBV18 with TRBJ1-2; 7 positions match TRBD1. The V gene's germline CDR1 is KGHSH and CDR2 LQKENI. This CDR3 is 13 amino acids long. V dropped 2 bases and J dropped 7; count of bases not matched to a gene: 4. As DNA, the CDR3 is TGTGCCAGCTCACCATTAGGGGGCGCTGGCTACACCTTC. Its protein is CASSPLGGAGYTF.